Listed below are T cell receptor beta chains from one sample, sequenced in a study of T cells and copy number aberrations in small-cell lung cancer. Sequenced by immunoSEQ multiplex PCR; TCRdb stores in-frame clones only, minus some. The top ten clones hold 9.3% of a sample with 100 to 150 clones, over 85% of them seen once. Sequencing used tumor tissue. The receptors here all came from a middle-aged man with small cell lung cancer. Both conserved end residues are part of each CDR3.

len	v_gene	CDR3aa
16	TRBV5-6	CASSFRIGGVTYEQYF
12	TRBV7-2	CASSRPGYEQYF
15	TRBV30	CAWSAGVPRTDTQYF
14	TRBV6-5	CASSPRQPPYEQYF
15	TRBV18	CVSSPRQGPWDEQYF
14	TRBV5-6	CASSLVSQGDTQYF
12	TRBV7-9	CASSTDTDTQYF
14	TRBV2	CASSEALRTGGEFF
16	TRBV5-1	CASSLNDMRGTGELFF
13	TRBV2	CASKFEKVYEQYF
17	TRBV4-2	CASSQGTSDRPTDTQYF
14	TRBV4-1	CASSQQGGNQPQHF
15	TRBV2	CASSEAGVGNTEAFF
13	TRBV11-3	CASSLDRDYGYTF
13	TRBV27	CASITRGGEKLFF
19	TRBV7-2	CASSSKGGRSPLSGNTIYF
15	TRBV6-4	CASSMPYSHGKTYGF
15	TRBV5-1	CASSLGSGLGDTQYF
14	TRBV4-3	CASSPGTSTGELVF
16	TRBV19	CASSPGQGRSTDTQYF
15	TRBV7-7	CASSPHRVGTGELFF
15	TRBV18	CASSPRQGPWDEQYF
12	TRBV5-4	CASSQNINEQFF
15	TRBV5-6	CASSYRGTDFYGYTF
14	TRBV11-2	CASSLGDNNSPLHF
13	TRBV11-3	CASSEQGNEKLFF
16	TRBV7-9	CASSLAAGTSNYGYTF
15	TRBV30	CAWSVRGIVNTEAFF
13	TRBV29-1	CSVRQKLQETQYF
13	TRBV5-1	CASSLFHSGELFF
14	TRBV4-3	CASSQDTSTDTQYF
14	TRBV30	CAWSPAGWGGEQYF
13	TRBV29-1	CSALTGITYGYTF
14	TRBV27	CASSTGGQLYEQYF
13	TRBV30	CAWRRTNKETQYF
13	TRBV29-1	CSVGQGGRETQYF
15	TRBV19	CASSITGQGNSPLHF
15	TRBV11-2	CASSPDRGRIYEQYF
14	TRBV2	CASKPGPSNQPQHF
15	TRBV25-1	CASSADSNSYNEQFF
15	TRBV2	CASSEEWGSYQPQHF
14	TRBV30	CAWSVDNSNQPQHF
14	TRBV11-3	CASSLARAEYGYTF
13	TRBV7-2	CASSFESNQPQHF
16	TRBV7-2	CASSYLAGGGTDTQYF
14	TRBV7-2	CASSLDVGPYGYTF
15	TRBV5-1	CASRTGAQGQETQYF
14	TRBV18	CASSPNRGNQPQHF
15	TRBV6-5	CASSYYPGRGNEAFF
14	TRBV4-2	CASSQVGTDTEAFF
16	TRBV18	CASSLGGLLSGNTIYF
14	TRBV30	CACTGATQAYEQYF
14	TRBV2	CASNRLAAYQEQFF
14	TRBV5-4	CASSLGRGDYGYTF
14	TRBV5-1	CASSLARGDTEAFF
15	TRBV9	CASSKEATLVQPQHF